This T cell receptor beta chain was recovered during a study of T-cell reconstitution after alpha-beta-depleted transplantation in children (TCRdb year 2016). General notes on the study: The study quantitatively tracked T-cell immune reconstitution after TCRalphabeta/CD19-depleted allogeneic hematopoietic cell transplantation in children using TCR repertoire profiling.

The sample's treatment or condition label, decoded: allogeneic hematopoietic cell transplantation with graft depleted of TCRalphabeta T cells and CD19 B cells. The children who served as transplant recipients had been given grafts of TCRalphabeta/CD19-depleted allogeneic hematopoietic cells. CDR1 is given as LGHNA and CDR2 as YNFKEQ, both from the germline V gene. V lost 0 bases and J lost 4 bases, and the count of bases not matched to a germline gene is 8. The CDR3 spans 16 residues, from the cysteine through the phenylalanine. Just the 48-base CDR3 DNA is kept, in frame starting at base 1. Library prep was done by PCR. Instrument on record: Illumina HiSeq 2500. To normalize quantification of the TCRbeta repertoire, the TCR libraries were built with molecular barcoding that relied on unique molecular identifiers. TCRdb reprocessed the public reads (quality trimming at Q25 with fastp, clone calling with MiXCR) and kept in-frame beta chains. Each entry is one CDR3 protein sequence, shown with its most common DNA and genes. Across this sample there are 250,000 or so distinct CDR3 sequences, with 20% to 30% seen only once. The top ten clones comprise about 5% of the sample.

General findings and caveats noted by the study authors: In some patients, high TCRbeta diversity at day 60 was attributed to recipient T cells and intrathymic progenitors that had survived conditioning. Apparently early alphabetaT-cell count recovery about two months after transplant reportedly relied on only several hundred rapidly expanded clones derived from non-depleted graft cells. Over the following months the frequencies of hyperexpanded clones went down, and after one year T-cell counts and TCRbeta diversity were mostly credited to newly produced T cells.

This clonotype showed up just a few times. No cognate antigen has been identified for it. Base qualities are not at hand, and no much larger clone is one base apart. The sample in question was PBMCs, mostly from graft donor cells, obtained 360 days after TCRalphabeta/CD19-depleted stem cell transplant. The sequence came from a female patient between 2 and 15 years old who had a stem cell transplant for congenital amegakaryocytic thrombocytopenia, so the T cells may come from the graft donor. Recombination connected TRBV4-2 to TRBJ2-5; TRBD2 aligns with 7 central bases. The CDR3 in this case is CASSQEGLAAGETQYF. The DNA sequence follows: TGTGCCAGCAGCCAAGAGGGCCTAGCGGCGGGAGAGACCCAGTACTTC.